This T cell receptor (beta chain) was sequenced in a study of early T cells in non-severe SARS-CoV-2 infection. About the study: The authors sequenced bulk RNA from unsorted whole blood, leaving chains unpaired.

This clonotype was recorded a few times. The antigen is unknown. V lost 4 bases, J lost 6 bases, and 8 bases stayed unmatched. Germline assignment: CDR1 SGHVS and CDR2 FNYEAQ. The CDR3 runs 15 residues. The TCR library protocol was used to attach unique molecular identifiers. These identifiers were attached to individual cDNA molecules. TCRdb itself ran the 5' RACE reads through MiXCR, one entry per CDR3 protein. This sample has fewer than 80,000 distinct CDR3 sequences, with about 9.4% found just once. Study-wide points: Anti-spike CD8 responses were favored by VDJdb matching, which missed private and CD4 specificities.

The sample comprised whole blood. The chain employs TRBV7-6 and TRBJ2-2; 7 bases match TRBD1. The source is an adult who was a healthcare worker with PCR-confirmed SARS-CoV-2 infection or an uninfected control (not recorded which). The CDR3 sequence is CASSSGTTGAGELFF. DNA of the CDR3: TGTGCCAGCAGCTCGGGAACTACAGGGGCCGGGGAGCTGTTTTTT.